A selection of T cell receptor beta chains follows, all from one sample in a study of shared clonotypes between healthy human individuals. TCRdb's table, derived via immunoSEQ multiplex PCR, lists solely in-frame clones and lacks some. This repertoire shows approximately 1,500,000 clones, roughly 96% found once; its top ten account for approximately 1.1%. Specimen: naive CD4+ T cells sorted from blood. These receptors came from a man aged 25-40 years in good health. CDR3s include the opening cysteine and the closing phenylalanine or tryptophan. Each record gives: V gene, clone size, D gene, J gene, CDR3 DNA, CDR3 protein. The D gene is left open where the match is weak. Only some rows state a clone size, as once, few, many or a class for expanded clones.

>TRBV18|.|TRBD2|TRBJ2-3
TGTGCCAGCTCACCAACCGCTAGCGGGAATTCGGATACGCAGTATTTT
CASSPTASGNSDTQYF
>TRBV28|.|.|TRBJ2-1
TGTGCCAGCAGTTTATGGCTCAACAATGAGCAGTTCTTC
CASSLWLNNEQFF
>TRBV6-5|.|TRBD1|TRBJ1-2
TGTGCCAGCAGTTCCTCCGGGACAGGCAGATCGTATGGCTACACCTTC
CASSSSGTGRSYGYTF
>TRBV20-1|.|.|TRBJ2-5
TGCAGTGCCCGACCTGACCTGACCCAGTACTTC
CSARPDLTQYF
>TRBV6-5|once|.|TRBJ2-2
TGTGCCAGCAGGGGGGTCACCACCGGGGAGCTGTTTTTT
CASRGVTTGELFF
>TRBV5-5|.|.|TRBJ2-3
TGTGCCAGCAGCCTGCGACAAGCGAGTTACACAGATACGCAGTATTTT
CASSLRQASYTDTQYF
>TRBV27|.|.|TRBJ1-4
TGTGCCAGCAGTGTCCTCTCCGGGACGGGGAATGAAAAACTGTTTTTT
CASSVLSGTGNEKLFF
>TRBV5-1|.|.|TRBJ2-2
TGCGCCAGCAGCCCGCCGGAGAAGAACACCGGGGAGCTGTTTTTT
CASSPPEKNTGELFF
>TRBV9|.|.|TRBJ1-2
TGTGCCAGCAGCGCACGACAGGAATTTCCCTCCATAAGTGGCTACACCTTC
CASSARQEFPSISGYTF
>TRBV10-3|.|TRBD2|TRBJ2-2
TGTGCCACCTCTGTATTAGCGGGACAGAACACCGGGGAGCTGTTTTTT
CATSVLAGQNTGELFF
>TRBV27|once|.|TRBJ2-7
TGTGCCAGCAGTTTACTGGCCGGGGCGGGGAGGGAGCAGTACTTC
CASSLLAGAGREQYF
>TRBV5-1|.|TRBD2|TRBJ2-3
TGCGCCAGCAGCTTAGGGCCCCCTAGCGGGACCACAGATACGCAGTATTTT
CASSLGPPSGTTDTQYF
>TRBV7-2|.|.|TRBJ2-7
TGTGCCAGCAGCTTCCAGACCCTTGGCGAGCAGTACTTC
CASSFQTLGEQYF
>TRBV27|.|.|TRBJ2-1
TGTGCCAGCAGTAACACAGGAGTCTACAATGAGCAGTTCTTC
CASSNTGVYNEQFF
>TRBV29-1|.|.|TRBJ2-1
TGCAGCGGAACACTTCCCAATGAGCAGTTCTTC
CSGTLPNEQFF
>TRBV7-2|once|.|TRBJ2-1
TGTGCCAGCACCCTGGCCGGGACACAGGTATTTGAGCAGTTCTTC
CASTLAGTQVFEQFF
>TRBV5-1|.|TRBD2|TRBJ2-3
TGCGCCAGCAGCTTAGCGGGAGCGCCAGATACGCAGTATTTT
CASSLAGAPDTQYF
>TRBV29-1|.|.|TRBJ1-2
TGCAGCACCAACTCTAACTATGGCTACACCTTC
CSTNSNYGYTF
>TRBV15|.|.|TRBJ1-3
TGTGCCACCAGGGGGCCTCAGCTAGCTGGAAACACCATATATTTT
CATRGPQLAGNTIYF
>TRBV2|.|.|TRBJ1-3
TGTGCCAGCAAATTCTTTTCTGGAAACACCATATATTTT
CASKFFSGNTIYF
>TRBV6-5|.|.|TRBJ2-3
TGTGCCAGCACGGGTACTAGCACAGATACGCAGTATTTT
CASTGTSTDTQYF
>TRBV7-9|.|.|TRBJ2-7
TGTGCCAGCAGCTCAGAGGGGGGCAGATTCGAGCAGTACTTC
CASSSEGGRFEQYF
>TRBV13|once|.|TRBJ1-1
TGTGCCAGCAGCACGGGACGGCGGAACACTGAAGCTTTCTTT
CASSTGRRNTEAFF
>TRBV6-5|.|TRBD1|TRBJ2-7
TGTGCCAGCAGTCTCCTGGGGACAGGCGCCTACGAGCAGTACTTC
CASSLLGTGAYEQYF
>TRBV5-5|.|.|TRBJ2-1
TGTGCCAGCAGCCTTAGCGGAGGCCCTTACAATGAGCAGTTCTTC
CASSLSGGPYNEQFF
>TRBV29-1|.|.|TRBJ2-5
TGCAGCGTTGCTCTCGGGGTTTCAGAGACCCAGTACTTC
CSVALGVSETQYF